This T cell receptor beta chain was identified during a study of cytomegalovirus exposure and HLA in healthy donors (dated by TCRdb to the late 2010s). In the study overall: An earlier analysis of about 560 of the donors reported approximately 280 Gb of sequence data and 90 million to 120 million unique TCR beta sequences obtained from about 200 million T cells. To decide whether each TCR beta V gene segment behaved as functional or pseudogenic, an earlier analysis of several hundred of the donors relied on high-throughput TCR beta sequencing. An early release that covered 640 HLA-typed donors contained around 300 gigabases of sequencing data and approximately 85 million unique TCR sequences. In the later analysis, no new phenotypic data were used to find candidate immune exposures; instead, reliance was placed on TCR beta sequences and their occurrence across donors. Every repertoire in the discovery cohort had been generated on one and the same sequencing platform. To predict cytomegalovirus infection status, the study brought together high-throughput TCR immunosequencing, statistical association of individual TCRs with disease status, and machine learning. In a later genetic analysis, genome-wide SNP genotypes for about 65% of the roughly 700 donors were used, and that subset was treated as a discovery cohort. To study patterns of TCR occurrence, a later analysis re-analyzed previously published TCR beta repertoires from 550 to 800 donors and added high-resolution HLA genotyping. Class I and class II HLA loci were covered by the typing at four-digit resolution. The aim of the study was to test whether cataloging public T cell receptors could identify signatures of past pathogen exposure. Because of strong linkage in the cohort, five DR-DQ haplotypes were treated as single units for association and clustering. Among the roughly 370 genotyped donors, approximately 77% belonged to the genetic ancestry cluster associated with self-reported Caucasian donors. Alongside the repertoire data, information on donor age, sex, ethnicity and CMV serostatus was compiled. On average, around 230,000 unique TCR beta nucleotide sequences were sequenced per donor among 398 genotyped donors of the cohort, with 15% to 20% of those sequences being non-productive. A separate validation cohort of 100 to 150 different subjects was used in addition to the approximately 700-subject first cohort. Using immunosequencing, the study profiled T cell repertoires from 550 to 750 subjects and related those repertoires to cytomegalovirus serostatus. The number of typed donors differed by locus: about 629-630 for A, B, C, DRB1 and DQB1; approximately 530 for DQA1; 600 to 610 for DPA1; and around 490 for DPB1.

The library came from the immunoSEQ multiplex PCR assay. For the multiplex PCR, a mixture combining 60 forward primers for TCR Vbeta segments and 13 reverse primers for TCR Jbeta segments was used. Amplification of the CDR3 region of rearranged TCR beta genes was performed with a multiplex PCR assay on genomic DNA. Amplified TCR beta libraries were sequenced as 87-base-pair reads on the Illumina HiSeq System. On the study's bioinformatics: In a later analysis, some 80 million unique TCR beta chains were counted across the 500 to 700 repertoires, and about 10 million of these chains were shared by at least two donors. A nearest-neighbor algorithm error-corrected the raw reads and collapsed the reads into unique sequences, merging closely related sequences to remove PCR and sequencing errors. CDR3 sequences were aligned to IMGT reference sequences to assign V, D and J gene segments. For a sequence to be retained, at least a six-nucleotide match to both a V gene segment and a J gene segment was required. A rearrangement counted as productive if the CDR3 had no stop codons and remained in frame with V and J, and every other rearrangement counted as non-productive. Following IMGT convention, CDR3 was defined as the stretch from the second conserved V-encoded cysteine up to the conserved J-encoded phenylalanine. In an earlier analysis of 500 to 650 of the donors, sequences lacking an unambiguous match to a single V gene segment were excluded. An earlier analysis of about 600 of the donors called V segments functional above 56.7% productive rearrangements and segregating when the between-donor standard deviation exceeded 5%. A statistical classification framework was built for diagnosing cytomegalovirus status from the catalog of TCR beta chain sequences. In a later analysis, V and J genes were assigned by comparing TCR nucleotide sequences against IMGT/GENE-DB human TR gene sequences. In a later analysis, CDR3 sequences and most-parsimonious VDJ recombination scenarios were assigned using the TCRdist pipeline. A later analysis defined each TCR beta chain by its CDR3 amino acid sequence plus V-gene family, and excluded reads lacking a unique V-gene family. To address suspected cross-contamination and a sequencing artifact, a later analysis removed 550 to 750 highly shared, low-generation-probability nucleotide sequences. In a later analysis, a clonal expansion index for each public chain was calculated from normalized within-repertoire ranks of inferred template counts. In a later analysis, generation probabilities were computed with a VDJ recombination model fitted to out-of-frame rearrangements, and the resulting probabilities were checked against IGoR. In a later analysis, hypergeometric tests were used to score TCR-TCR, TCR-HLA and TCR-CMV co-occurrence, with a repertoire-size bias correction applied to TCR pairs. To estimate false discovery rates, a later analysis permuted the HLA or CMV assignments 20 times. In a later analysis, co-occurring TCRs were grouped using DBSCAN, with TCRdist sequence similarity added in when clustering inside HLA-allele-positive subsets. Repertoires with fewer than 30,000 or more than 120,000 public chains, plus five repertoires with anomalous nucleotide sharing, were excluded from co-occurrence clustering. TCRdb limited this immuneACCESS table to in-frame rearrangements with V and J called. A share of clones is missing; checked studies link under half to unresolved V genes, and the rest is unexplained. V and J calls and clone size come straight from that table; D and trimming were deduced from the DNA. A total of around 190,000 clones appear in this sample, approximately 70% of them only once. The biggest ten clones account for less than 4% of the sample.

At the junction V is shortened by 5 bases and J by 4 bases; bases outside the gene matches: 4. CDR1 is given as KGHSH and CDR2 as LQKENI, both from the germline V gene. Spanning cysteine to phenylalanine, the CDR3 consists of 15 amino acids. Left in the record is the CDR3 DNA by itself, 45 bases read in frame from the first base. In total, just over 650 healthy bone marrow donors made up the cohort. At the time of sampling, all cohort members were nominally healthy, though unrecorded immune exposures were likely present. The donor was CMV seropositive and belonged to the group of 250 to 350 seropositive cohort members. Every donor gave a peripheral blood sample, and the peripheral blood mononuclear cells from that sample were used for TCR beta sequencing. Genomic DNA was extracted from the blood cell samples with the Qiagen DNeasy Blood Extraction Kit. A word on this clone: This receptor's antigen is unknown. Nothing much larger sits one base from this clone, and base qualities are not available.

Beyond this particular receptor, the publication reports: An association between a missense DCLRE1C variant and V-gene and J-gene trimming of TCR beta chains was found in a later genetic analysis and replicated in an independent cohort. Because counts were too low, fewer than 20 rarely observed V segments, including chromosome 9 orphons, were excluded from the earlier analysis of 587 of the donors. The study gave a list of about 160 TCR beta chains associated with cytomegalovirus. In a later analysis, most CMV-associated TCR beta chains were found to appear HLA-restricted, with HLA associations seemingly driven largely by CMV exposure. A later genetic analysis reported fewer N-insertions in productive TCRs among donors in an Asian-associated ancestry cluster than the roughly 690-donor mean. According to a later analysis, parvovirus B19, influenza, CMV and Epstein-Barr virus appeared linked to several top co-occurrence clusters. The only immune exposure information available for the cohort was CMV serostatus. The authors suggested that the approach could potentially be extended to other disease states and immunological phenotypes. A cluster of highly shared sequence variants was judged likely to be a technical artifact of the sequencing pipeline. Most TCR sequences were observed very rarely across donors, whereas some public TCRs were present in many individuals. Specific HLA alleles were associated with 15,000 to 20,000 TCR beta sequences at a false discovery rate of 0.05 in a later analysis. Strong co-occurrence of HLA alleles, especially DR and DQ, made assigning TCR associations to individual alleles difficult. The classifier was reported to diagnose cytomegalovirus status with high specificity and sensitivity in both the original and validation cohorts. According to a later analysis, TCR association rates differed among HLA loci, with DRB1 alleles showing the most associated TCRs and HLA-C alleles showing the fewest. Because some donors lacked HLA typing at each locus, the association tests relied only on the typed subset. A further reported finding was that TCR beta sequences accurately predicted the HLA-A and HLA-B alleles for most subjects in the first cohort. Linkage disequilibrium might explain the correlated functional status among segregating V segments, but an unknown experimental factor could not be excluded. Broadly in line with IMGT annotations, most TCR beta V segments showed up in productive rearrangements about 90% or about 30% of the time in an earlier analysis of 450 to 600 of the donors. The 87-base-pair reads could not distinguish some IMGT-functional V segments, including TRBV6-2 and TRBV6-3, so those segments were excluded. A few of the identified cytomegalovirus-associated TCR beta chains were confirmed in vitro to be specific for cytomegalovirus antigens. In this cohort, only TCR beta chains were sequenced, and detectable features were limited by the absence of alpha or paired-chain data. Sequencing depth was assumed to be roughly uniform across donors in the presence/absence analyses, though that assumption may not hold. In a later analysis, HLA-associated TCR beta chains showed more clonal expansion and lower generation probabilities than non-associated chains that were equally common.

The specimen sequenced was PBMCs. The TCR comes from a woman aged 30 to 39 in good health and CMV-seropositive. The sequence is built from TRBV18 and TRBJ2-1; 11 middle bases align to TRBD2. The nucleotides are TGTGCCAGCTCATCACTAGCGGGAGAATACAATGAGCAGTTCTTC. Translated, this is CASSSLAGEYNEQFF.